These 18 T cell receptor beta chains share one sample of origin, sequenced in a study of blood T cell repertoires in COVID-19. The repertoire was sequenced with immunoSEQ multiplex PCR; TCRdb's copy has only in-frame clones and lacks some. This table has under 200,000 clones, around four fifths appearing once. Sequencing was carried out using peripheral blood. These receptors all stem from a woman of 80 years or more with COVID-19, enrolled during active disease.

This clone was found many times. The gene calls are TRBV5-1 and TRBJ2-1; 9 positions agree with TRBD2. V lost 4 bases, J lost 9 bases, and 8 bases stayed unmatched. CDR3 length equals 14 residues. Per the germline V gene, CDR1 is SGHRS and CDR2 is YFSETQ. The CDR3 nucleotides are TGCGCCAGCAGCATGGGGACTAGCCGGGGTGAGCAGTTCTTC. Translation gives CASSMGTSRGEQFF.

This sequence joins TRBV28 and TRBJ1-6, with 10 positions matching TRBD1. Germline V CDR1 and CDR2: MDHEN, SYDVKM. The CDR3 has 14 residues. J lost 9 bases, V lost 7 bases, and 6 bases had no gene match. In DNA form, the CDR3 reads TGTGCCAGCAACCCGACAGGGGGCCGTTCACCCCTCCACTTT. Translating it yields CASNPTGGRSPLHF.

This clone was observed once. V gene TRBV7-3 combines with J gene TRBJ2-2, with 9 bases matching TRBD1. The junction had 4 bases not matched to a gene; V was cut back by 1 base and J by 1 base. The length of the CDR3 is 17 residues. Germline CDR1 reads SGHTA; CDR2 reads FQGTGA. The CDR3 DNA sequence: TGTGCCAGCAGCTTAAGGGCGGGACAGGGGAACACCGGGGAGCTGTTTTTT. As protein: CASSLRAGQGNTGELFF.

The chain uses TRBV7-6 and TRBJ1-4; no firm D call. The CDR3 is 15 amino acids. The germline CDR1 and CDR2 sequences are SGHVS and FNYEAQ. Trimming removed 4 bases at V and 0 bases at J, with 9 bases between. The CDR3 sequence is CASSSGDATNEKLFF. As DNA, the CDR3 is TGTGCCAGCAGCTCGGGAGATGCAACTAATGAAAAACTGTTTTTT. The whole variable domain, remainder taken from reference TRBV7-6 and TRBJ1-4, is GAGVSQSPRYKVTKRGQDVALRCDPISGHVSLYWYRQALGQGPEFLTYFNYEAQQDKSGLPNDRFSAERPEGSISTLTIQRTEQRDSAMYRCASSSGDATNEKLFFGSGTQLSVL.

DNA for the CDR3: TGTGCCAGCAGTGAAGCGCTTAACACAAAAGAGACCCAGTACTTC. It specifies CASSEALNTKETQYF. J is TRBJ2-5 and V is TRBV6-1; D remains unclear. The germline V gene encodes CDR1 MNHNS and CDR2 SASEGT. Trimming left V 0 bases short and J 3 bases short, with 11 bases between. This CDR3 contains 15 residues.

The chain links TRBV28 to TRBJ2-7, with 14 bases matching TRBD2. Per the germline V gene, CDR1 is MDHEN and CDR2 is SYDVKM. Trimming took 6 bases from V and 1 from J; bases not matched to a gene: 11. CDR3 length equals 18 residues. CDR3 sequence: CASRLLSGTSGGSYEQYF. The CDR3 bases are TGTGCCAGCAGACTCCTATCAGGGACTAGCGGGGGTTCCTACGAGCAGTACTTC.

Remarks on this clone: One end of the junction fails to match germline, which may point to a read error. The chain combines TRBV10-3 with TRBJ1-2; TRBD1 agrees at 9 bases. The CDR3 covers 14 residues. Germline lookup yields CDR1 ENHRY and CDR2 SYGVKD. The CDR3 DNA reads TGTGCCGTCAGCCTGGGACAGGGAGACTATGGCTACACCTTC. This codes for CAVSLGQGDYGYTF.

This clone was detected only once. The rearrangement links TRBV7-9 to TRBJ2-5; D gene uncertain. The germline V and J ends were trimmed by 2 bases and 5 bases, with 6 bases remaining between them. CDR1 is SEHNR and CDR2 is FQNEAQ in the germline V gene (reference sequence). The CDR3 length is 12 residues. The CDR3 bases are TGTGCCAGCAGCTTAAACATGGAGACCCAGTACTTC. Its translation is CASSLNMETQYF.

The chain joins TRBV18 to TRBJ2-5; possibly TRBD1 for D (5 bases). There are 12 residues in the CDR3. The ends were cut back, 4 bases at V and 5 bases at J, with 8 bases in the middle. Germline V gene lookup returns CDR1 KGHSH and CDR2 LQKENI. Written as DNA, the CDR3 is TGTGCCAGCTCACTAGGGGTGGAGACCCAGTACTTC. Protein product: CASSLGVETQYF.

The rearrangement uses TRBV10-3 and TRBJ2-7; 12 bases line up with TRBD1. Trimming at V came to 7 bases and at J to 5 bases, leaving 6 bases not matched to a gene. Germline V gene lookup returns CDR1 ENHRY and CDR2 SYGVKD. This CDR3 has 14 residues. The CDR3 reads CAITSGTGGDEQYF. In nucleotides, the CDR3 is TGTGCCATCACGAGCGGGACAGGGGGCGACGAGCAGTACTTC.

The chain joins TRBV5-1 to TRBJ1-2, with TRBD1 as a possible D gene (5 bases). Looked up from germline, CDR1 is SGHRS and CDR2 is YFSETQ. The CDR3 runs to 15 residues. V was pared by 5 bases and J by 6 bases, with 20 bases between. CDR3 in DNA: TGCGCCAGCAGAACCCCGGCCGGGGGGGAGGATGGCTACACCTTC. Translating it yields CASRTPAGGEDGYTF.

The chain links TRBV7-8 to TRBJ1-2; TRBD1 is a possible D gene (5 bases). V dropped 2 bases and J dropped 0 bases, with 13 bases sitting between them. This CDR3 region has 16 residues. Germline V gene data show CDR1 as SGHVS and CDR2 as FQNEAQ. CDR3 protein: CASSLTDRLANYGYTF. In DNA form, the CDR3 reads TGTGCCAGCAGCTTAACCGACAGACTAGCTAACTATGGCTACACCTTC.

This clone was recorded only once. The CDR3 nucleotides are TGCGCCAGCAGCTTGGCCCGGGGTCCTCAGGCACCCCTCCACTTT. Its translation: CASSLARGPQAPLHF. The J gene is TRBJ1-6, the V gene TRBV5-1, with D unclear. With 0 bases removed from V and 11 bases from J, the gap between germline ends came to 15 bases. The germline V gene encodes CDR1 SGHRS and CDR2 YFSETQ. The CDR3 is made up of 15 amino acids.

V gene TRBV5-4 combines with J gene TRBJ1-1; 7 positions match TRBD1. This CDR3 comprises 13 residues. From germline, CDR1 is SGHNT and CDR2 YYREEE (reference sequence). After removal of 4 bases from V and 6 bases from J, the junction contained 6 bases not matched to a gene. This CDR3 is CASSLSGTAEAFF. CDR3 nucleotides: TGTGCCAGCAGCCTCTCCGGGACAGCTGAAGCTTTCTTT.

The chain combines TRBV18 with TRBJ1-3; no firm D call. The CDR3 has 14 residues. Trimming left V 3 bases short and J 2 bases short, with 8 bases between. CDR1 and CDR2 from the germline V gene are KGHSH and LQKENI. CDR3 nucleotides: TGTGCCAGCTCACCGGGGAGGGCTGGAAACACCATATATTTT. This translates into CASSPGRAGNTIYF. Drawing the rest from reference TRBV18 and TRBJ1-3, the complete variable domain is NAGVMQNPRHLVRRRGQEARLRCSPMKGHSHVYWYRQLPEEGLKFMVYLQKENIIDESGMPKERFSAEFPKEGPSILRIQQVVRGDSAAYFCASSPGRAGNTIYFGEGSWLTVV.

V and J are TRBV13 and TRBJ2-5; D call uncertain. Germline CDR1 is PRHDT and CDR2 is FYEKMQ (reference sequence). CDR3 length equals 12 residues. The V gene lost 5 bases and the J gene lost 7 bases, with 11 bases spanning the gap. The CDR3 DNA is TGTGCCAGCAGCCTGGGCCTTTTGACCCAGTACTTC. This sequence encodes CASSLGLLTQYF.

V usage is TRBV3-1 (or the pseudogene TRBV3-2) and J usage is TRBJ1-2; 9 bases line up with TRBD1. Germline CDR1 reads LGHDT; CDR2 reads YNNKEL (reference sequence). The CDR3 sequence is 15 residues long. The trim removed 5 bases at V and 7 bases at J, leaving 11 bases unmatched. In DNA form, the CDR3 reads TGTGCCAGCAGCTACACCCGGGACAGGGCCTCTGGCTACACCTTC. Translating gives CASSYTRDRASGYTF.

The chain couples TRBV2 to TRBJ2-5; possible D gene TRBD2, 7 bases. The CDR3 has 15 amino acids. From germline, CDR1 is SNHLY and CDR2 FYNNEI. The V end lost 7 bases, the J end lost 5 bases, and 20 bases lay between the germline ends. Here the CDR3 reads CASKLQGGEGETQYF. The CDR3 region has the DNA TGTGCCAGCAAGTTACAGGGAGGGGAGGGGGAGACCCAGTACTTC.